The present T cell receptor beta chain was sequenced within a study of patients and donors after allogeneic stem cell transplantation. This clonotype was seen a few times. CDR3 length equals 13 residues. V lost 7 bases and J 0 bases, leaving 13 bases between the germline ends. Germline CDR1 and CDR2: SQVTM and ANQGSEA. TCRdb redid the calling of the RT-PCR reads with MiXCR, one entry per CDR3 protein. The sample has roughly 880,000 distinct CDR3 sequences, approximately 19% seen once; the top ten hold 5% to 6.5%. The specimen was blood, either unsorted or a sorted T cell fraction (not recorded which). The chain uses TRBV29-1 and TRBJ2-7; TRBD1 is a possible D gene (6 bases). The receptor was isolated from a human donor who was either an allogeneic HSCT recipient or a stem cell or donor lymphocyte infusion donor (not recorded which). It is not recorded whose cells these are; they may come from a transplant donor. The CDR3 protein is CSARLQGSYEQYF. In DNA, the CDR3 is TGCAGCGCTAGATTACAGGGCTCCTACGAGCAGTACTTC.